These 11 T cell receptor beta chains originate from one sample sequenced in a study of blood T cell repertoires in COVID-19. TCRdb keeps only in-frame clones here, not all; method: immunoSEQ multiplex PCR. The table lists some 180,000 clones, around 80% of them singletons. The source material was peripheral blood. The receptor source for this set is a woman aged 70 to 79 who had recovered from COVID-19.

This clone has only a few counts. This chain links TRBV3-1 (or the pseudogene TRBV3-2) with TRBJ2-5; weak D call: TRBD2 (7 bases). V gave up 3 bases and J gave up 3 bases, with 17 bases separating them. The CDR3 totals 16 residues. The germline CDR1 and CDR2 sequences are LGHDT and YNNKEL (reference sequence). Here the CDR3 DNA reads TGTGCCAGCAGCCATACGGGGGGCGCGGGGGAAGAGACCCAGTACTTC. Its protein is CASSHTGGAGEETQYF.

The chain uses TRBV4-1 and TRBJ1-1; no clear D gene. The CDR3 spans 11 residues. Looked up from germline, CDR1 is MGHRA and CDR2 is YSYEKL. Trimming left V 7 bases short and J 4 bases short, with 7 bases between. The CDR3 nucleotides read TGCGCCAGCACCTCGGTCACTGAAGCTTTCTTT. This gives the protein CASTSVTEAFF.

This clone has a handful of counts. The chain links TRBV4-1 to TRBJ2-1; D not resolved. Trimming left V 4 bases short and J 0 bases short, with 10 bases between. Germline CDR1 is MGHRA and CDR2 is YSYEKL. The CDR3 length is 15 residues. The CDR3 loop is CASSLTQDSYNEQFF. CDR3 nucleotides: TGCGCCAGCAGCCTTACCCAGGACTCCTACAATGAGCAGTTCTTC.

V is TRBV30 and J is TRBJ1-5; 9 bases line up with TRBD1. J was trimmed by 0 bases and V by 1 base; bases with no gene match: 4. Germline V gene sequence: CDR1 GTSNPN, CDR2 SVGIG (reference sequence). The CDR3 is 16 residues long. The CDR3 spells CAWSAGQGGSNQPQHF. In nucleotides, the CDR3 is TGTGCCTGGAGTGCGGGACAGGGTGGTAGCAATCAGCCCCAGCATTTT.

The CDR3 is CASSPRASGDEKLFF. In DNA, the CDR3 is TGCGCCAGCAGCCCCCGGGCCTCGGGGGATGAAAAACTGTTTTTT. The gene calls are TRBV5-1 and TRBJ1-4; tentatively, D is TRBD1 (5 bases). CDR1 SGHRS and CDR2 YFSETQ come from the germline V gene. Trimming left V 4 bases short and J 6 bases short, with 16 bases between. This CDR3 has 15 residues.

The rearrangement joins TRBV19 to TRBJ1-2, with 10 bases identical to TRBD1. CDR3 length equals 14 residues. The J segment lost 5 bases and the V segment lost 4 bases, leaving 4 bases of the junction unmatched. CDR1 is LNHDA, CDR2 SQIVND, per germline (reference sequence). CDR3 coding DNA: TGTGCCAGTAGTAACCGGGACAGGGGTTATGGCTACACCTTC. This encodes CASSNRDRGYGYTF.

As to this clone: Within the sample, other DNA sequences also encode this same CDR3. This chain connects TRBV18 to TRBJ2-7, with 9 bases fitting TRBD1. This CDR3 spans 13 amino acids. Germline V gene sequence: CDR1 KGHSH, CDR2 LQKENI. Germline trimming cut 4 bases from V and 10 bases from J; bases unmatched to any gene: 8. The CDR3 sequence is CASSRGTGGEQYF. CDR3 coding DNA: TGTGCCAGCTCACGGGGAACAGGGGGCGAACAGTACTTC.

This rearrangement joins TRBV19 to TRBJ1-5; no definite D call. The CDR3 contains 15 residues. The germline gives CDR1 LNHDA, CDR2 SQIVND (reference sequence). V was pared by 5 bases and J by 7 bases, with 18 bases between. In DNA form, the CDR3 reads TGTGCCAGTAGTCCCTCGGACCCGGGGATCCAGCCCCAGCATTTT. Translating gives CASSPSDPGIQPQHF. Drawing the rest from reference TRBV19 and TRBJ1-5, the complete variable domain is DGGITQSPKYLFRKEGQNVTLSCEQNLNHDAMYWYRQDPGQGLRLIYYSQIVNDFQKGDIAEGYSVSREKKESFPLTVTSAQKNPTAFYLCASSPSDPGIQPQHFGDGTRLSIL.

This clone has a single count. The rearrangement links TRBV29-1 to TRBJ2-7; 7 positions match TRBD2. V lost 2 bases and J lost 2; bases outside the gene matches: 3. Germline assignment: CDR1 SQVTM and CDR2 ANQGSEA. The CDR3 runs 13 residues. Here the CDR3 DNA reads TGCAGCGTTGAAATCGGGGGGACCTACGAGCAGTACTTC. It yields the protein CSVEIGGTYEQYF.

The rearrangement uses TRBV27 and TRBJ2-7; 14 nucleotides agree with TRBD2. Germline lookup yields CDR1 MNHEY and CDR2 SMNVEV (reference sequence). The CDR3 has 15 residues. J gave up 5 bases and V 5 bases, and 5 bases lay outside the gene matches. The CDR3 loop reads CASSPGTSGSNEQYF. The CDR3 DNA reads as TGTGCCAGCAGTCCAGGGACTAGCGGGAGCAACGAGCAGTACTTC.

The CDR3 reads CASSPGGGGTEAFF. Here the CDR3 DNA reads TGTGCCAGCAGTCCCGGGGGCGGGGGCACTGAAGCTTTCTTT. The rearrangement uses TRBV6-6 and TRBJ1-1, with D possibly TRBD1 on 6 matching bases. V was cut by 5 bases and J by 4 bases, with 14 bases left in between. The CDR3 contains 14 residues. Germline CDR1 and CDR2: MNHNY and SVGAGI (reference sequence).